This T cell receptor beta chain was sequenced in a study of siplizumab effects on memory and regulatory T cells. Profiled with immunoSEQ multiplex PCR; TCRdb holds only in-frame clones, not every one. The sample records about 56,000 clones, around 98% being singletons. Study results and limitations: Alloreactive CD4+ clones that could be mapped were on average 68.8% Treg-derived with siplizumab, against about 28% in controls. Only a minor fraction of alloreactive clones mapped to unstimulated subsets.

Germline CDR1 SGHDN, CDR2 FVKESK. The CDR3 covers 16 residues. V was trimmed by 4 bases and J by 1 base, leaving 16 bases between them. On this clone itself: Its specificity is unknown.

Material for sequencing was naive CD8+ T cells sorted from blood. This TCR derives from a human donor in good health. The chain joins TRBV14 to TRBJ2-5; unclear D gene. The CDR3 here is CASSLKRMGLQETQYF. CDR3 coding DNA: TGTGCCAGCAGCCTTAAACGAATGGGCCTCCAAGAGACCCAGTACTTC.